This is a list of T cell receptor beta chains from one sample in a study of radiation and T cells in renal cell carcinoma. TCRdb's table, derived via immunoSEQ multiplex PCR, lists solely in-frame clones and lacks some. Of approximately 150,000 clones listed, 88% are singletons. Sequenced material: blood, taken from a patient whose treatment included radiotherapy and nephrectomy. These receptors all come from a woman in her 70s with renal cell carcinoma. The CDR3 runs from the conserved cysteine through the conserved F or W. Fields, in order: V gene, D gene, J gene, clone size, CDR3 protein, CDR3 DNA. A D gene is named only where the DNA matches it firmly. Size is stated for part of the rows, as once, few or many counts, or as a class when the clone is expanded.

TRBV9	TRBD2	TRBJ2-6	.	CASSVSSLAGGTAGANVLTF	TGTGCCAGCAGCGTATCCTCGTTAGCGGGGGGGACCGCTGGGGCCAACGTCCTGACTTTC
TRBV19	.	TRBJ2-3	once	CASTPPGADTQYF	TGTGCCAGTACACCCCCGGGGGCAGATACGCAGTATTTT
TRBV19	.	TRBJ1-1	.	CASSIKMNTEAFF	TGTGCCAGTAGTATAAAGATGAACACTGAAGCTTTCTTT
TRBV7-2	.	TRBJ1-2	.	CASRPGASYGYTF	TGTGCCAGCAGGCCCGGGGCCTCCTATGGCTACACCTTC
TRBV25-1	.	TRBJ2-3	.	CASSEYRGGTDTQYF	TGTGCCAGCAGTGAATATAGGGGGGGCACAGATACGCAGTATTTT
TRBV19	.	TRBJ1-4	.	CASSIGTATNEKLFF	TGTGCCAGTAGTATAGGGACCGCTACTAATGAAAAACTGTTTTTT
TRBV14	TRBD1	TRBJ2-7	once	CASSQPGQGGREQYF	TGTGCCAGCAGCCAACCGGGACAGGGGGGTAGAGAGCAGTACTTC
TRBV19	.	TRBJ2-2	.	CASKPRTMNTGELFF	TGTGCCAGTAAACCCAGGACTATGAACACCGGGGAGCTGTTTTTT
TRBV28	.	TRBJ1-5	.	CASRTGGSNQPQHF	TGTGCCAGCAGGACGGGGGGAAGCAATCAGCCCCAGCATTTT
TRBV5-5	TRBD2	TRBJ2-3	once	CASSTGLAGYTDTQYF	TGTGCCAGCAGCACAGGACTAGCGGGATACACAGATACGCAGTATTTT
TRBV2	.	TRBJ1-2	few	CASSELGGNYGYTF	TGTGCCAGCAGTGAATTGGGCGGGAACTATGGCTACACCTTC
TRBV19	TRBD1	TRBJ1-5	.	CASSIRDRGFPRPQHF	TGTGCCAGTAGTATCCGGGACAGGGGGTTCCCCCGGCCCCAGCATTTT
TRBV4-2	TRBD1	TRBJ1-1	.	CASSQDGQGQFRAFF	TGTGCCAGCAGCCAAGATGGACAGGGTCAATTTAGAGCTTTCTTT
TRBV9	TRBD2	TRBJ2-2	.	CASSVVTGGPPGELFF	TGTGCCAGCAGCGTAGTAACGGGGGGGCCCCCCGGGGAGCTGTTTTTT
TRBV29-1	TRBD1	TRBJ1-2	.	CSDRQGSYGYTF	TGCAGCGATAGACAGGGGAGCTATGGCTACACCTTC
TRBV19	.	TRBJ2-6	.	CASSIRSRPGANVLTF	TGTGCCAGTAGTATTCGGTCCCGACCTGGGGCCAACGTCCTGACTTTC
TRBV4-1	.	TRBJ2-6	.	CASSQSSGAGANVLTF	TGCGCCAGCAGCCAATCTTCGGGGGCTGGGGCCAACGTCCTGACTTTC
TRBV19	.	TRBJ1-4	.	CASSIGGRPGPNEKLFF	TGTGCCAGTAGTATTGGTGGTAGGCCAGGGCCTAATGAAAAACTGTTTTTT
TRBV10-3	TRBD1	TRBJ2-3	once	CAFRDSSTDTQYF	TGTGCCTTCCGGGACAGTAGCACAGATACGCAGTATTTT
TRBV29-1	.	TRBJ2-5	once	CSVERAQGETQYF	TGCAGCGTTGAAAGGGCTCAGGGGGAGACCCAGTACTTC
TRBV18	.	TRBJ1-1	.	CASSPRTEAFF	TGTGCCAGCTCACCGCGGACTGAAGCTTTCTTT
TRBV27	.	TRBJ2-7	.	CASSFLAGGSYEQYF	.
TRBV7-8	.	TRBJ2-5	once	CASSLAPLDQTQYF	TGTGCCAGCAGCTTAGCGCCCCTTGATCAGACCCAGTACTTC
TRBV15	TRBD1	TRBJ2-5	.	CATSRPDRGQTQYF	TGTGCCACCAGCAGACCGGACAGGGGCCAGACCCAGTACTTC
TRBV6-1	.	TRBJ2-2	.	CASSRRALDGELFF	TGTGCCAGCAGCAGACGGGCCCTCGACGGGGAGCTGTTTTTT
TRBV6-5	TRBD1	TRBJ1-1	.	CASSYRGGQGNTEAFF	TGTGCCAGCAGTTACCGCGGGGGACAGGGAAACACTGAAGCTTTCTTT